These 28 T cell receptor beta chains share one sample of origin, sequenced in a study of CD8+CD57+ T cells in acquired aplastic anemia. TCR beta VDJ and CDR3 profiling used genomic DNA as template. TCRdb independently ran MiXCR on the reads; one entry per CDR3 protein. The sample has fewer than 200,000 distinct CDR3 sequences, 48% seen once. Previously, flow cytometry had revealed CD8+CD57+ cell expansion in the patients chosen for sequencing. The sequencing sample was made of sorted CD4+, CD8+, or CD8+CD57+ T cells (not recorded which) from PBMCs. Every receptor here comes from a human donor with aplastic anemia.

This clonotype was seen ten or more times. CDR3 protein: CASSGRLAGGNTDTQYF. CDR3 coding DNA: TGTGCCAGCAGTGGACGCCTAGCGGGGGGAAACACAGATACGCAGTATTTT. The chain links TRBV2 to TRBJ2-3; 11 bases fit TRBD2. Germline CDR1 reads SNHLY; CDR2 reads FYNNEI. The V gene end was trimmed by 4 bases and the J gene end by 2 bases; junction bases not matched to a gene: 8. There are 17 residues in the CDR3.

The genes are TRBV9 and TRBJ2-1; 10 nucleotides align to TRBD2. Per germline, CDR1 SGDLS and CDR2 YYNGEE. The ends lost 2 bases at V and 4 bases at J; junction bases unmatched: 6. There are 16 residues in the CDR3. CDR3 in DNA: TGTGCCAGCAGCGTGATAGCGGGAGGTACTTACAATGAGCAGTTCTTC. Protein: CASSVIAGGTYNEQFF.

The chain carries TRBV5-1 and TRBJ1-2; TRBD1 aligns across 10 bases. Germline CDR1 SGHRS, CDR2 YFSETQ. The V gene end was trimmed by 4 bases and the J gene end by 4 bases; junction bases not matched to a gene: 19. This CDR3 contains 19 residues. CDR3 sequence reads: CASSPTPRDRGAGGYGYTF. CDR3 DNA: TGCGCCAGCAGCCCTACCCCCCGGGACAGGGGAGCTGGAGGCTATGGCTACACCTTC.

This clonotype was seen at least ten times. V is TRBV5-6 and J is TRBJ2-5; 14 bases match TRBD2. Trimming took 0 bases from V and 3 from J; bases not matched to a gene: 4. Germline loops: CDR1 SGHDT, CDR2 YYEEEE. The CDR3 covers 17 residues. CDR3 sequence reads: CASSLGLAGGQEETQYF. CDR3 sequence (DNA): TGTGCCAGCAGCTTGGGACTAGCGGGGGGGCAAGAAGAGACCCAGTACTTC.

This chain connects TRBV29-1 to TRBJ2-7; perhaps TRBD1 as D (5 bases). The V end lost 1 base, the J end lost 5 bases, and 9 bases lay between the germline ends. Germline V gene data show CDR1 as SQVTM and CDR2 as ANQGSEA. The CDR3 length is 12 residues. CDR3 in DNA: TGCAGCGTTGAAGTGGCCAGGGACGAGCAGTACTTC. This gives the protein CSVEVARDEQYF.

The chain joins TRBV6-1 to TRBJ2-7; D perhaps matches TRBD2 (6 bases). This CDR3 spans 14 amino acids. Between the trimmed V and J ends, which lost 6 bases and 3 bases, there was a span of 15 bases. CDR1 is MNHNS, CDR2 SASEGT, per germline. CDR3 sequence (DNA): TGTGCCAGCAGCCAAGGGGTCGGGGGCTACGAGCAGTACTTC. Protein sequence: CASSQGVGGYEQYF.

As concerns this clonotype: This may stem from a read error, because a much larger clone lies one nucleotide away. The chain joins TRBV6-1 to TRBJ1-6, with D hard to call. This CDR3 is built from 16 residues. Germline V CDR1 and CDR2: MNHNS, SASEGT. The CDR3 DNA reads TGTACCAGCAGCGACGACCCTCTGGGGTATAATTCACCCCTCCACTTT. Its protein product is CTSSDDPLGYNSPLHF.

The chain links TRBV24-1 to TRBJ2-3; D tentatively reads TRBD1 or TRBD2 (5 bases each). V was clipped by 2 bases and J by 1 base, with 6 bases between them. The CDR3 extends over 14 amino acids. CDR1 and CDR2 from the germline V gene are KGHDR and SFDVKD. The DNA of the CDR3 is TGTGCCACCAGTGATTGGGGACGCACAGATACGCAGTATTTT. This encodes CATSDWGRTDTQYF.

V and J are TRBV19 and TRBJ2-7; D is ambiguous. This CDR3 contains 13 residues. Trimming took off 4 bases at V and 3 bases at J, with 10 bases between the two ends. The germline CDR1 and CDR2 sequences are LNHDA and SQIVND (reference sequence). The CDR3 DNA reads TGTGCCAGTAGTACTGGTCTCGGCTACGAGCAGTACTTC. It is translated as CASSTGLGYEQYF.

This sequence joins TRBV19 and TRBJ1-1, with D maybe TRBD1 (5 bases). This CDR3 has 16 residues. Germline CDR1 LNHDA, CDR2 SQIVND (reference sequence). V lost 3 bases to trimming and J lost 4 bases, with 18 bases between them. The CDR3 DNA follows: TGTGCCAGTAGTATCGAAGTCAGGGTCTTGAGCACTGAAGCTTTCTTT. This translates into CASSIEVRVLSTEAFF.

About this clonotype: A much larger clone sits a single nucleotide away, making a read error possible. The chain recombines TRBV5-1 with TRBJ1-1; D is perhaps TRBD1 (6 bases). The CDR3 spans 14 residues. The germline V gene has CDR1 SGHRS and CDR2 YFSETQ. The CDR3 protein is CAGSWTGQNTEAFF. As DNA, the CDR3 is TGCGCCGGCAGCTGGACGGGACAGAACACTGAAGCTTTCTTT.

This clonotype was seen at least ten times. V is TRBV20-1 and J is TRBJ1-4; D call uncertain. CDR3 length: 15 amino acids. Per the germline V gene, CDR1 is DFQATT and CDR2 is SNEGSKA (reference sequence). V lost 5 bases to trimming and J lost 7 bases, with 20 bases between them. The CDR3 here is CSAPNRAQLGEKLFF. The CDR3 nucleotides are TGCAGTGCTCCGAACCGGGCCCAGCTAGGTGAAAAACTGTTTTTT.

This clonotype was counted ten times or more. The chain joins TRBV19 to TRBJ2-5; D gene unclear. Looked up from germline, CDR1 is LNHDA and CDR2 is SQIVND (reference sequence). With 4 bases removed from V and 4 bases from J, the gap between germline ends came to 10 bases. The CDR3 spans 13 residues. DNA for the CDR3: TGTGCCAGTAGTAAGCCCGATGGAGAGACCCAGTACTTC. This gives the protein CASSKPDGETQYF.

This clonotype was observed at least ten times. V and J are TRBV20-1 and TRBJ1-4, with TRBD1 matching 10 bases. The CDR3 has 12 amino acids. The germline CDR1 and CDR2 sequences are DFQATT and SNEGSKA (reference sequence). In DNA, the CDR3 is TGCAGCGCCGGGACAGGGGTTGAAAAACTGTTTTTT. Translated: CSAGTGVEKLFF.

The genes are TRBV7-8 and TRBJ2-7, with 10 bases aligning to TRBD2. The V gene end was trimmed by 2 bases and the J gene end by 6 bases; junction bases not matched to a gene: 7. The germline gives CDR1 SGHVS, CDR2 FQNEAQ. This CDR3 is 15 amino acids long. CDR3 sequence: CASSLLSGGAREQYF. The CDR3 region has the DNA TGTGCCAGCAGCTTACTAAGCGGGGGGGCGCGCGAGCAGTACTTC. Full variable domain (missing parts from reference TRBV7-8 and TRBJ2-7): GAGVSQSPRYKVAKRGQDVALRCDPISGHVSLFWYQQALGQGPEFLTYFQNEAQLDKSGLPSDRFFAERPEGSVSTLKIQRTQQEDSAVYLCASSLLSGGAREQYFGPGTRLTVT.

V is TRBV19 and J is TRBJ2-1, with 12 bases lining up with TRBD1. Germline trimming cut 6 bases from V and 2 bases from J; bases unmatched to any gene: 2. This CDR3 has 15 residues. Germline V gene sequence: CDR1 LNHDA, CDR2 SQIVND (reference sequence). CDR3 in amino acids: CASSWDRGPYNEQFF. In DNA form, the CDR3 reads TGTGCCAGTAGCTGGGACAGGGGGCCCTACAATGAGCAGTTCTTC.

In this sample, this clonotype turned up a few times. CDR3 loop: CSARDQVGYEQYF. In DNA, the CDR3 is TGCAGTGCTAGAGATCAGGTTGGCTACGAGCAGTACTTC. The genes are TRBV20-1 and TRBJ2-7; no firm D call. CDR3 size: 13 residues. Looked up from germline, CDR1 is DFQATT and CDR2 is SNEGSKA (reference sequence). With 0 bases removed from V and 3 bases from J, the gap between germline ends came to 9 bases.

This clonotype was counted at least ten times. The V and J genes are TRBV5-5 and TRBJ1-1; D ambiguous. The CDR3 is 16 amino acids. Germline-derived CDR1 and CDR2 are SGHKS and YYEKEE (reference sequence). V dropped 4 bases and J dropped 0 bases, with 16 bases sitting between them. The CDR3: CASSASGVLLNTEAFF. The DNA of the CDR3 is TGTGCCAGCAGCGCCTCAGGAGTGCTTCTGAACACTGAAGCTTTCTTT. The full variable domain, with the rest looked up from reference TRBV5-5 and TRBJ1-1, is DAGVTQSPTHLIKTRGQQVTLRCSPISGHKSVSWYQQVLGQGPQFIFQYYEKEERGRGNFPDRFSARQFPNYSSELNVNALLLGDSALYLCASSASGVLLNTEAFFGQGTRLTVV.

The V gene is TRBV2, the J gene TRBJ1-1; the D gene is possibly TRBD1 (5 bases). Trimming removed 8 bases at V and 3 bases at J, with 10 bases between. The CDR3 spans 12 residues. CDR1 is SNHLY, CDR2 FYNNEI, per germline. The CDR3 protein is CASGWGYTEAFF. CDR3 nucleotide sequence: TGTGCCAGCGGGTGGGGGTACACTGAAGCTTTCTTT. Full variable domain (outside the CDR3, taken from reference TRBV2 and TRBJ1-1): EPEVTQTPSHQVTQMGQEVILRCVPISNHLYFYWYRQILGQKVEFLVSFYNNEISEKSEIFDDQFSVERPDGSNFTLKIRSTKLEDSAMYFCASGWGYTEAFFGQGTRLTVV.

This clonotype was counted many times. The V and J genes are TRBV29-1 and TRBJ1-4; no reliable D call. The CDR3 contains 13 residues. Trimming took off 8 bases at V and 2 bases at J, with 12 bases between the two ends. Per germline, CDR1 SQVTM and CDR2 ANQGSEA. CDR3 in DNA: TGCAGCCCTGAAGGGTTGACTAATGAAAAACTGTTTTTT. This gives the protein CSPEGLTNEKLFF.

V and J are TRBV7-3 and TRBJ2-7; TRBD2 matches at 12 bases. The CDR3 spans 15 residues. The V gene end was trimmed by 8 bases and the J gene end by 3 bases; junction bases not matched to a gene: 8. Germline V gene lookup returns CDR1 SGHTA and CDR2 FQGTGA. This CDR3 reads CASGIRLAGDYEQYF. In DNA, the CDR3 is TGTGCCAGCGGCATAAGACTAGCGGGAGACTACGAGCAGTACTTC.

This clonotype was observed many times. This chain connects TRBV20-1 to TRBJ1-1; TRBD1 is a possible D gene (5 bases). The CDR3 totals 15 residues. CDR1 DFQATT and CDR2 SNEGSKA come from the germline V gene (reference sequence). Trimming took off 0 bases at V and 0 bases at J, with 11 bases between the two ends. CDR3 bases: TGCAGTGCTAGAGAGGGACTGAAGCTGAACACTGAAGCTTTCTTT. This sequence encodes CSAREGLKLNTEAFF.

The chain links TRBV12-3 or TRBV12-4 to TRBJ1-2, with D tentatively TRBD1 (6 bases). The length of the CDR3 is 15 residues. V lost 8 bases and J lost 0, with 16 bases in between. The CDR3 reads CASGMRQATNYGYTF. In DNA form, the CDR3 reads TGTGCCAGCGGCATGAGACAGGCCACTAACTATGGCTACACCTTC.

This clonotype was detected many times. V is TRBV7-9 and J is TRBJ1-5, with 9 bases aligning to TRBD1. Germline V lookup: CDR1 SEHNR, CDR2 FQNEAQ (reference sequence). This CDR3 region has 15 residues. Trimming removed 3 bases from V and 1 base from J; junction bases left unmatched: 1. CDR3 protein: CASSFGTGSNQPQHF. The DNA of the CDR3 is TGTGCCAGCAGCTTCGGGACAGGGAGCAATCAGCCCCAGCATTTT. The entire variable domain, with the rest obtained from reference TRBV7-9 and TRBJ1-5, is as follows: DTGVSQNPRHKITKRGQNVTFRCDPISEHNRLYWYRQTLGQGPEFLTYFQNEAQLEKSRLLSDRFSAERPKGSFSTLEIQRTEQGDSAMYLCASSFGTGSNQPQHFGDGTRLSIL.

CDR3 loop: CASSEPIRETQYF. The CDR3 DNA follows: TGTGCCAGCAGTGAACCAATCCGAGAGACCCAGTACTTC. The rearrangement links TRBV2 to TRBJ2-5; no firm D call. The CDR3 length is 13 residues. Germline V CDR1 and CDR2: SNHLY, FYNNEI. V was shortened by 2 bases and J by 4 bases, with 8 bases between the two germline ends.

As regards this clonotype: The conserved phenylalanine or tryptophan is not found at the CDR3 terminus, so this likely reflects a read error. It is unclear where the CDR3 begins or ends on the DNA, so no DNA is shown, and the CDR3 is as TCRdb lists it. The chain employs TRBV7-3 and TRBJ2-7; no check of the table's D call, TRBD1, against the DNA was made. Germline CDR1 reads SGHTA; CDR2 reads FQGTGA. The CDR3 contains 9 residues when both ends are counted. This CDR3 is CASSPVSGA.

Ten or more counts support this clonotype. The J gene is TRBJ1-4, the V gene TRBV5-6; a weak D match, TRBD1 (6 bases). The germline V gene has CDR1 SGHDT and CDR2 YYEEEE. This CDR3 contains 15 residues. V lost 2 bases, J lost 7 bases, and 15 bases lay in between. The CDR3 protein is CASSFTGRAIEKLFF. For the CDR3, the DNA is TGTGCCAGCAGCTTCACAGGGAGGGCTATTGAAAAACTGTTTTTT. The full variable domain, with the rest looked up from reference TRBV5-6 and TRBJ1-4, is DAGVTQSPTHLIKTRGQQVTLRCSPKSGHDTVSWYQQALGQGPQFIFQYYEEEERQRGNFPDRFSGHQFPNYSSELNVNALLLGDSALYLCASSFTGRAIEKLFFGSGTQLSVL.

The chain has TRBV20-1 and TRBJ1-1; 7 bases map to TRBD1. V was clipped by 6 bases and J by 5 bases; unmatched bases: 18. Germline CDR1 DFQATT, CDR2 SNEGSKA (reference sequence). This CDR3 has 16 residues. The CDR3 here is CSAPTGLHELGTEAFF. DNA for the CDR3: TGCAGTGCCCCGACAGGGCTCCACGAATTGGGGACTGAAGCTTTCTTT.